The TCR beta chain under discussion was sequenced for a study of CD8+CD57+ T cells in acquired aplastic anemia. Study results and limitations: Patients and controls shared 25 to 30 CD8+ CDR3 sequences, highly expressed in patients.

This clonotype has at least ten counts. The antigen is unknown. Using genomic DNA as the template, TCR beta VDJ and CDR3 profiling was carried out. TCRdb reprocessed the reads via MiXCR and lists one record per CDR3 protein. The repertoire holds more than 150,000 distinct CDR3 sequences, with around 45% as singletons. With V trimmed by 5 bases and J by 6 bases, 8 bases remained unmatched. CDR1 is SGHDN, CDR2 FVKESK, per germline. CDR3 length: 15 residues. This TCR came from a human donor in good health. The chain has TRBV14 and TRBJ2-1; 9 bases agree with TRBD1. The sequenced sample was sorted CD4+, CD8+, or CD8+CD57+ T cells (not recorded which) from PBMCs. The CDR3 DNA reads TGTGCCAGCAGCAACCGGGACAGGGTCGTCAATGAGCAGTTCTTC. It translates to CASSNRDRVVNEQFF. The whole variable domain, filled in from reference TRBV14 and TRBJ2-1, reads EAGVTQFPSHSVIEKGQTVTLRCDPISGHDNLYWYRRVMGKEIKFLLHFVKESKQDESGMPNNRFLAERTGGTYSTLKVQPAELEDSGVYFCASSNRDRVVNEQFFGPGTRLTVL.